Each of the 16 T cell receptor beta chains below was sequenced from the same sample in a study of OX40 agonist ivuxolimab in advanced cancers. Library preparation was by the immunoSEQ multiplex PCR assay. Not all clones reach the TCRdb copy of this immuneACCESS table, which keeps in-frame sequences only. Checked studies attribute under half of the gap to unresolved V genes and leave the rest unexplained. This sample comprises about 72,000 clones, 85% to 90% of them detected only once. Of the sample, 0.94% is held by the ten largest clones. The sample was CD4+ or CD8+ T cells sorted from blood, taken in a trial of the OX40 agonist ivuxolimab. The receptors originated from an adult with an advanced solid tumor such as melanoma, head and neck, liver or kidney cancer.

The chain joins TRBV4-1 to TRBJ2-5, with 7 bases lining up with TRBD2. J was trimmed by 3 bases and V by 1 base; bases with no gene match: 2. Germline CDR1 reads MGHRA; CDR2 reads YSYEKL. CDR3 length: 14 amino acids. Here the CDR3 DNA reads TGCGCCAGCAGCCAAGGCCTAGCGGAAGAGACCCAGTACTTC. As protein: CASSQGLAEETQYF.

In its sample, this clone was seen once. This rearrangement joins TRBV9 to TRBJ2-7; 7 bases match TRBD1. The CDR3 is made up of 14 amino acids. The germline gives CDR1 SGDLS, CDR2 YYNGEE. Trimming at V came to 0 bases and at J to 2 bases, leaving 2 bases not matched to a gene. CDR3 coding DNA: TGTGCCAGCAGCGTAGGGCAGGGGGCCTACGAGCAGTACTTC. Translation gives CASSVGQGAYEQYF.

The CDR3 bases are TGTGCCAGCAGCCCCCCCGGGACTTCAGGGTACAATGAGCAGTTCTTC. Translation: CASSPPGTSGYNEQFF. The J gene is TRBJ2-1, the V gene TRBV5-8; D may be TRBD2 (6 bases). Germline V gives CDR1 SGHTS, CDR2 YDEGEE. The CDR3 sequence is 16 residues long. Trimming cost V 4 bases and J 4 bases, with 18 bases left between them.

This chain connects TRBV30 to TRBJ2-2; D might be TRBD1 (5 bases). The length of the CDR3 is 15 residues. Deletions cut 4 bases from V and 1 base from J, with 13 bases between. CDR1 and CDR2 from the germline V gene are GTSNPN and SVGIG (reference sequence). This CDR3 is CAWTIGARNTGELFF. CDR3 sequence (DNA): TGTGCCTGGACGATAGGGGCGCGGAACACCGGGGAGCTGTTTTTT.

This chain links TRBV19 with TRBJ2-7; TRBD2 agrees at 15 bases. Germline V gene data show CDR1 as LNHDA and CDR2 as SQIVND (reference sequence). The ends lost 1 base at V and 0 bases at J; junction bases unmatched: 4. The CDR3 is 18 residues long. The DNA of the CDR3 is TGTGCCAGTAGTATAGTCGCGGGACTAGCGGGGGGCTCCTACGAGCAGTACTTC. It translates to CASSIVAGLAGGSYEQYF.

Regarding this clone: Other DNA sequences in this specimen translate into the identical CDR3. The chain carries TRBV5-1 and TRBJ2-3; 7 nucleotides agree with TRBD1. This CDR3 spans 14 amino acids. Germline CDR1 and CDR2: SGHRS and YFSETQ. The ends lost 8 bases at V and 0 bases at J; junction bases unmatched: 6. DNA of the CDR3: TGCGCCAGTAGTAGGGACAGTAGCACAGATACGCAGTATTTT. Translated: CASSRDSSTDTQYF.

J is TRBJ2-3 and V is TRBV27; 8 bases are a match to TRBD1. Per the germline V gene, CDR1 is MNHEY and CDR2 is SMNVEV (reference sequence). The CDR3 has 17 residues. After removal of 4 bases from V and 0 bases from J, the junction contained 9 bases not matched to a gene. The CDR3 DNA is TGTGCCAGCAGTTCCTACCCGGGACAGGAGAGCACAGATACGCAGTATTTT. Translated, it gives CASSSYPGQESTDTQYF.

V gene TRBV19 combines with J gene TRBJ1-6, with a possible D match to TRBD1 (5 bases). Trimming cost V 6 bases and J 8 bases, with 11 bases left between them. The CDR3 is 13 amino acids. CDR1 is LNHDA and CDR2 is SQIVND in the germline V gene (reference sequence). This CDR3 reads CASRDNRDSPLHF. The CDR3 DNA reads TGTGCCAGTAGGGACAATCGCGATTCACCCCTCCACTTT.

J is TRBJ2-4 and V is TRBV18; 7 bases match TRBD1. Germline V gene data show CDR1 as KGHSH and CDR2 as LQKENI. The CDR3 contains 14 residues. J lost 9 bases, V lost 6 bases, and 11 bases had no gene match. CDR3 sequence: CASSPGQLQVIQYF. In nucleotides, the CDR3 is TGTGCCAGCTCGCCGGGACAGCTTCAGGTCATTCAGTACTTC.

The V gene is TRBV27, the J gene TRBJ2-3; D unresolved. Germline values: CDR1 MNHEY, CDR2 SMNVEV (reference sequence). The V and J ends lost 3 bases and 2 bases respectively, with 9 bases between them. The CDR3 extends over 14 amino acids. CDR3 residues: CASSFLANTDTQYF. The CDR3 bases are TGTGCCAGCAGTTTCCTGGCAAACACAGATACGCAGTATTTT.

The CDR3 region has the DNA TGTGCCAGTAGTATTTTACTAGCGGGAACAGATACGCAGTATTTT. Translating gives CASSILLAGTDTQYF. This chain links TRBV19 with TRBJ2-3; 10 bases agree with TRBD2. With V trimmed by 3 bases and J by 3 bases, 3 bases remained unmatched. Germline CDR1 is LNHDA and CDR2 is SQIVND (reference sequence). The CDR3 is 15 residues long.

V usage is TRBV27 and J usage is TRBJ2-1, with a tentative D call TRBD2 (7 bases). Germline lookup yields CDR1 MNHEY and CDR2 SMNVEV (reference sequence). There are 18 residues in the CDR3. Trimming cost V 5 bases and J 0 bases, with 20 bases left between them. The CDR3 protein is CASSPYMAGAPSYNEQFF. The CDR3 nucleotides read TGTGCCAGCAGTCCGTACATGGCGGGGGCCCCCTCCTACAATGAGCAGTTCTTC.

This clone was recorded only once. The V call is TRBV18, the J call TRBJ1-3; D ambiguous. The CDR3 sequence is 16 residues long. Germline values: CDR1 KGHSH, CDR2 LQKENI. V lost 5 bases and J lost 0, with 14 bases in between. CDR3 sequence: CASSSTTAGSGNTIYF. The CDR3 bases are TGTGCCAGCTCATCGACAACCGCCGGCTCTGGAAACACCATATATTTT. Using reference TRBV18 and TRBJ1-3 for the parts outside the CDR3, the full variable domain is NAGVMQNPRHLVRRRGQEARLRCSPMKGHSHVYWYRQLPEEGLKFMVYLQKENIIDESGMPKERFSAEFPKEGPSILRIQQVVRGDSAAYFCASSSTTAGSGNTIYFGEGSWLTVV.

This clone was recorded once. The rearrangement uses TRBV5-1 and TRBJ1-6; D gene unclear. Trimming removed 0 bases from V and 7 bases from J, with 8 bases in between. CDR3 length: 14 residues. The germline V gene encodes CDR1 SGHRS and CDR2 YFSETQ. The CDR3 sequence is CASSLGAGNSPLHF. In nucleotides, the CDR3 is TGCGCCAGCAGCTTGGGGGCTGGGAATTCACCCCTCCACTTT.

This clone was seen once. The V call is TRBV6-6, the J call TRBJ1-6, with D unresolved. CDR1 is MNHNY and CDR2 is SVGAGI in the germline V gene (reference sequence). The CDR3 runs 13 residues. V was shortened by 5 bases and J by 7 bases, with 9 bases between the two germline ends. CDR3: CASSAAGNSPLHF. CDR3 in DNA: TGTGCCAGCAGTGCGGCGGGCAATTCACCCCTCCACTTT.

This rearrangement joins TRBV28 to TRBJ1-5; possibly TRBD1 for D (5 bases). V was clipped by 5 bases and J by 6 bases, with 17 bases between them. The germline gives CDR1 MDHEN, CDR2 SYDVKM. This CDR3 is 15 amino acids long. In nucleotides, the CDR3 is TGTGCCAGCAGTAAACCGGGACTGAAGCTTCAGCCCCAGCATTTT. Its protein is CASSKPGLKLQPQHF.